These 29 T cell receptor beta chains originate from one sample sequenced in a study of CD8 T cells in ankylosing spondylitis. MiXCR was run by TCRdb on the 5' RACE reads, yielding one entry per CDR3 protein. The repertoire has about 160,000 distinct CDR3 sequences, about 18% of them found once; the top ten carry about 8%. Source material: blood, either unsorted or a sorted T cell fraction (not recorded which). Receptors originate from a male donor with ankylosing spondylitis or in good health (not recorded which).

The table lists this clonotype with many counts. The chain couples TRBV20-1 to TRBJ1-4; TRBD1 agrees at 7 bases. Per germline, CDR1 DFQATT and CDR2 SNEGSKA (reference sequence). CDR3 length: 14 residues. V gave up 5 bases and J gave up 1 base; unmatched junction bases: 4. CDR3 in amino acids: CSAGWDRTNEKLFF. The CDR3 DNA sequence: TGCAGTGCTGGGTGGGACAGAACTAATGAAAAACTGTTTTTT.

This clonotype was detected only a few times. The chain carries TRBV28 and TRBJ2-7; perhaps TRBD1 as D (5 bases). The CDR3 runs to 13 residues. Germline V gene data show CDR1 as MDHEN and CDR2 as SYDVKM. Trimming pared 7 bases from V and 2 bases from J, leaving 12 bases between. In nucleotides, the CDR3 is TGTGCCAGCACAGGGTTTCGGGCCTACGAGCAGTACTTC. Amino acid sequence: CASTGFRAYEQYF. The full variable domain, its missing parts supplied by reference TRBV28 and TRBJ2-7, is DVKVTQSSRYLVKRTGEKVFLECVQDMDHENMFWYRQDPGLGLRLIYFSYDVKMKEKGDIPEGYSVSREKKERFSLILESASTNQTSMYLCASTGFRAYEQYFGPGTRLTVT.

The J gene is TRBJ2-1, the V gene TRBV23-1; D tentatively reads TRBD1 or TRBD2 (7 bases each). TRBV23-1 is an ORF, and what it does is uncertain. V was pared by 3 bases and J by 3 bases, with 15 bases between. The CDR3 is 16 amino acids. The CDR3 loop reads CASSHLTGRDYNEQFF. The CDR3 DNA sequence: TGCGCCAGCAGTCACCTGACAGGGAGGGACTACAATGAGCAGTTCTTC.

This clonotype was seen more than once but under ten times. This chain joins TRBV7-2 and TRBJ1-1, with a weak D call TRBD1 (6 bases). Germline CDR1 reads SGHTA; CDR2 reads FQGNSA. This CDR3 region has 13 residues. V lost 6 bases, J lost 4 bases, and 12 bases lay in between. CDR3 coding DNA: TGTGCCAGCAGGGGACACCACCTCACTGAAGCTTTCTTT. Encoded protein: CASRGHHLTEAFF.

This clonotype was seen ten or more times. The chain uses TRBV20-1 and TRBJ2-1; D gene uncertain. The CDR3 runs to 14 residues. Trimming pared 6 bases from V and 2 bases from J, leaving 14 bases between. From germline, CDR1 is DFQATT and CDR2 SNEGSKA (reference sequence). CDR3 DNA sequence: TGCAGTGCCTCCGGGCCCCGGGCCTACAATGAGCAGTTCTTC. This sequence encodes CSASGPRAYNEQFF.

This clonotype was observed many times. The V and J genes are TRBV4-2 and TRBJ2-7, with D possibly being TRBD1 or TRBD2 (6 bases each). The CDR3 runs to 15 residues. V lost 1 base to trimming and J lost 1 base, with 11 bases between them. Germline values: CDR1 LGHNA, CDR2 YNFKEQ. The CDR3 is CASSQARGGSYEQYF. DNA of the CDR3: TGTGCCAGCAGCCAAGCCAGGGGAGGATCCTACGAGCAGTACTTC.

The CDR3 nucleotides read TGCAGTGCCCCGGCGTCCCACTTACAAGAGACCCAGTACTTC. The encoded protein is CSAPASHLQETQYF. This rearrangement joins TRBV20-1 to TRBJ2-5; D call uncertain. Germline values: CDR1 DFQATT, CDR2 SNEGSKA (reference sequence). The CDR3 has 14 amino acids. The ends were cut back, 6 bases at V and 2 bases at J, with 16 bases in the middle.

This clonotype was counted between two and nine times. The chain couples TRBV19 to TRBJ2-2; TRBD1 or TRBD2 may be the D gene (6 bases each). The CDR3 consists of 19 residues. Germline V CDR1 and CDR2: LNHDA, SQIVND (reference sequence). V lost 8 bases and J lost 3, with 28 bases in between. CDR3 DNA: TGTGCCAGTTGTCTTTCGGGACACGGGATTAGGGAGGACACCGGGGAGCTGTTTTTT. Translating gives CASCLSGHGIREDTGELFF.

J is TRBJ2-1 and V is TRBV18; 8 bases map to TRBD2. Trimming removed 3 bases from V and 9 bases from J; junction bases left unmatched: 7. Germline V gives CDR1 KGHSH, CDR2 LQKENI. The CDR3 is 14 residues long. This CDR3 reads CASSPSGGRGEQFF. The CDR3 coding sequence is TGTGCCAGCTCACCTTCGGGAGGGCGTGGTGAGCAGTTCTTC.

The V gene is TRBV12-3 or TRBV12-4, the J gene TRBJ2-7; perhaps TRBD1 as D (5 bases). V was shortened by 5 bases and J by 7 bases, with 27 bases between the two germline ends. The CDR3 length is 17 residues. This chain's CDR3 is CASSVRLWGRGGLEQYF. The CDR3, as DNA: TGTGCCAGCAGTGTCCGGCTTTGGGGAAGGGGTGGTCTGGAGCAGTACTTC.

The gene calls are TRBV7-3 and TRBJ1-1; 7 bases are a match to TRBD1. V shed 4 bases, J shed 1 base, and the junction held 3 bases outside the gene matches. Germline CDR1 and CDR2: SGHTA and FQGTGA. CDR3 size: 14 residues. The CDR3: CASSYTGENTEAFF. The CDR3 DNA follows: TGTGCCAGCAGCTATACAGGGGAGAACACTGAAGCTTTCTTT.

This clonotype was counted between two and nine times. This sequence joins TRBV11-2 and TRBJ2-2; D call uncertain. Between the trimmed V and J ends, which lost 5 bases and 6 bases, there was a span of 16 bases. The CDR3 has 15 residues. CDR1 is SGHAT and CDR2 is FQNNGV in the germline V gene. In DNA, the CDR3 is TGTGCCAGCAGCCCAACTGCCTCGGTTGCCGGGGAGCTGTTTTTT. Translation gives CASSPTASVAGELFF.

The CDR3 here is CASSRLSGRIIQETQYF. Written as DNA, the CDR3 is TGTGCCAGCAGCCGTCTGAGCGGGAGAATTATTCAAGAGACCCAGTACTTC. The chain is built from TRBV7-9 and TRBJ2-5; the match to TRBD2 covers 8 bases. The germline gives CDR1 SEHNR, CDR2 FQNEAQ (reference sequence). The CDR3 runs to 17 residues. The trim removed 5 bases at V and 2 bases at J, leaving 13 bases unmatched. Together with reference TRBV7-9 and TRBJ2-5, the CDR3 gives the full variable domain: DTGVSQNPRHKITKRGQNVTFRCDPISEHNRLYWYRQTLGQGPEFLTYFQNEAQLEKSRLLSDRFSAERPKGSFSTLEIQRTEQGDSAMYLCASSRLSGRIIQETQYFGPGTRLLVL.

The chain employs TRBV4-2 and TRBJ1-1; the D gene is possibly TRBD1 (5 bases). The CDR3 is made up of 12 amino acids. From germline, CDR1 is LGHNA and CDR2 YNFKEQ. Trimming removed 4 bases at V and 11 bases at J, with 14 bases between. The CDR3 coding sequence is TGTGCCAGCAGCCCGACTGGGACGGACGCTTTCTTT. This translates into CASSPTGTDAFF.

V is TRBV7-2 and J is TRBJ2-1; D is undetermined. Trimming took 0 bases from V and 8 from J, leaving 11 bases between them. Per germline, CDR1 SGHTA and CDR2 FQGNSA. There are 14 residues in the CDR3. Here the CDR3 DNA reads TGTGCCAGCAGCTTAGCGGTCCAATTATATGAGCAGTTCTTC. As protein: CASSLAVQLYEQFF.

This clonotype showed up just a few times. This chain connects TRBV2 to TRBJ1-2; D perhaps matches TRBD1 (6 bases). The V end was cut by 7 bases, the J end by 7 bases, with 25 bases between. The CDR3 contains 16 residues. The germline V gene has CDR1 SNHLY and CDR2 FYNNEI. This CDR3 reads CASNWEGGTSTVGYTF. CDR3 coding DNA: TGTGCCAGCAACTGGGAAGGGGGAACTTCTACAGTTGGCTACACCTTC.

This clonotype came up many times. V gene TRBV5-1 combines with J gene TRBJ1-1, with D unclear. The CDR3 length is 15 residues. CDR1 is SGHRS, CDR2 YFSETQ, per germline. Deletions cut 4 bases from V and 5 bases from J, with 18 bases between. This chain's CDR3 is CASSVSPVRGTEAFF. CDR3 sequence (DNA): TGCGCCAGCAGCGTTAGCCCGGTACGTGGAACTGAAGCTTTCTTT.

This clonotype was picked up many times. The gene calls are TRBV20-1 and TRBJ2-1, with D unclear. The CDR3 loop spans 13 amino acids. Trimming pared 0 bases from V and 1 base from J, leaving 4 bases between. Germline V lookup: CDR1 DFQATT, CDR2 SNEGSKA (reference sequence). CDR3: CSARETSYNEQFF. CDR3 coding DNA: TGCAGTGCTAGAGAAACATCCTACAATGAGCAGTTCTTC.

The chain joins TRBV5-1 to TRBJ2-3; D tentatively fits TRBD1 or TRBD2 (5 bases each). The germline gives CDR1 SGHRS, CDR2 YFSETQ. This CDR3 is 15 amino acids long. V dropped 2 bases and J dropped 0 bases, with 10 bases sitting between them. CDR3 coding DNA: TGCGCCAGCAGCTTCGGGGCAGACAGCACAGATACGCAGTATTTT. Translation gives CASSFGADSTDTQYF.

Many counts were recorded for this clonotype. DNA of the CDR3: TGCAGCGTTGACGCAGGACTAGAGGTCTATGAGCAGTTCTTC. It is translated as CSVDAGLEVYEQFF. J is TRBJ2-1 and V is TRBV29-1; 7 positions agree with TRBD2. Germline V gene data show CDR1 as SQVTM and CDR2 as ANQGSEA. V dropped 3 bases and J dropped 8; count of bases not matched to a gene: 10. The CDR3 consists of 14 residues.

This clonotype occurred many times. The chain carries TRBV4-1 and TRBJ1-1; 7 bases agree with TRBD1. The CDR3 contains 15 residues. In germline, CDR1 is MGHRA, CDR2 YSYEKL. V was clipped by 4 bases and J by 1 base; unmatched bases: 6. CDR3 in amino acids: CASSPGGLANTEAFF. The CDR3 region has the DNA TGCGCCAGCAGCCCAGGGGGGCTCGCGAACACTGAAGCTTTCTTT.

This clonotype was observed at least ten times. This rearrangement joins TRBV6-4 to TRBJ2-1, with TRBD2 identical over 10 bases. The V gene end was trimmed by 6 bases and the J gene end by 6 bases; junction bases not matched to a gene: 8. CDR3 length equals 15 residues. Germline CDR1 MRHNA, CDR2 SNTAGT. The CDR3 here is CASSRAGGPVNEQFF. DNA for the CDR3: TGTGCCAGCAGCCGAGCGGGAGGGCCGGTCAATGAGCAGTTCTTC.

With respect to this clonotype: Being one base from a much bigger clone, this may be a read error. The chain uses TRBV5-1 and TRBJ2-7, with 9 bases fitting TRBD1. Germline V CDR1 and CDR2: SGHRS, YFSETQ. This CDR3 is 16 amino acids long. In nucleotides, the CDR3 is TGCACCAGCAGCTTGAATCCCGGGACAGGGACAGACGAGCAGTACTTC. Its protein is CTSSLNPGTGTDEQYF.

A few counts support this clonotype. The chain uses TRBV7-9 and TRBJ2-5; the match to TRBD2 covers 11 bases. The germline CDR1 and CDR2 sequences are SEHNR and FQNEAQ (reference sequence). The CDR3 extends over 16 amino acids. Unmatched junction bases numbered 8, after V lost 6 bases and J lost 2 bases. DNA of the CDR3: TGTGCCAGCAGTCATATTACTAGCGGGGGTCAAGAGACCCAGTACTTC. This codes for CASSHITSGGQETQYF.

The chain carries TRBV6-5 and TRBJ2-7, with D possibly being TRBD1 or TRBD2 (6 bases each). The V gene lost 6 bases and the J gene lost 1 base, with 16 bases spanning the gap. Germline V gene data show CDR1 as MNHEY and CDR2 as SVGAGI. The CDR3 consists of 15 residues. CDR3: CASSYGGTPSYEQYF. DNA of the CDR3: TGTGCCAGCAGCTACGGCGGGACACCTTCCTACGAGCAGTACTTC.

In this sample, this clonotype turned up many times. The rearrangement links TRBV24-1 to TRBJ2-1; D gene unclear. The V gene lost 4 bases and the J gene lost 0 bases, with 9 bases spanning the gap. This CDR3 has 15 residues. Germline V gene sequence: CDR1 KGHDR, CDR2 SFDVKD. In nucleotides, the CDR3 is TGTGCCACCAGTGAAGCGCTGAGCTCCTACAATGAGCAGTTCTTC. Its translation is CATSEALSSYNEQFF.

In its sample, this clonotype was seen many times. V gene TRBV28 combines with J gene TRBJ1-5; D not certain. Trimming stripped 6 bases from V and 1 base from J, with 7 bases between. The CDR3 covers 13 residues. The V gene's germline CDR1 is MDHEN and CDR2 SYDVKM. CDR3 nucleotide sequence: TGTGCCAGCAGCGATACAAGCAATCAGCCCCAGCATTTT. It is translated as CASSDTSNQPQHF.

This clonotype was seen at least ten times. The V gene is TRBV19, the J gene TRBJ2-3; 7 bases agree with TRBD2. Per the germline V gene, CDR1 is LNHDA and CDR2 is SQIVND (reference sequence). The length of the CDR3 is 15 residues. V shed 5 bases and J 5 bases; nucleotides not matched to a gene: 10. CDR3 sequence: CASSWRAGTGDTQYF. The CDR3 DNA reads TGTGCCAGTAGTTGGCGAGCGGGAACGGGAGATACGCAGTATTTT.

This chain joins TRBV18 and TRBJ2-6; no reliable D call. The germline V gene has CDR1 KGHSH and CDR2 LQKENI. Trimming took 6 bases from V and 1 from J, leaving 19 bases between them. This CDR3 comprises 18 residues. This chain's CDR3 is CASSLSSPTVSGANVLTF. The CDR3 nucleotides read TGTGCCAGCTCCCTCTCCTCTCCGACTGTTTCTGGGGCCAACGTCCTGACTTTC.